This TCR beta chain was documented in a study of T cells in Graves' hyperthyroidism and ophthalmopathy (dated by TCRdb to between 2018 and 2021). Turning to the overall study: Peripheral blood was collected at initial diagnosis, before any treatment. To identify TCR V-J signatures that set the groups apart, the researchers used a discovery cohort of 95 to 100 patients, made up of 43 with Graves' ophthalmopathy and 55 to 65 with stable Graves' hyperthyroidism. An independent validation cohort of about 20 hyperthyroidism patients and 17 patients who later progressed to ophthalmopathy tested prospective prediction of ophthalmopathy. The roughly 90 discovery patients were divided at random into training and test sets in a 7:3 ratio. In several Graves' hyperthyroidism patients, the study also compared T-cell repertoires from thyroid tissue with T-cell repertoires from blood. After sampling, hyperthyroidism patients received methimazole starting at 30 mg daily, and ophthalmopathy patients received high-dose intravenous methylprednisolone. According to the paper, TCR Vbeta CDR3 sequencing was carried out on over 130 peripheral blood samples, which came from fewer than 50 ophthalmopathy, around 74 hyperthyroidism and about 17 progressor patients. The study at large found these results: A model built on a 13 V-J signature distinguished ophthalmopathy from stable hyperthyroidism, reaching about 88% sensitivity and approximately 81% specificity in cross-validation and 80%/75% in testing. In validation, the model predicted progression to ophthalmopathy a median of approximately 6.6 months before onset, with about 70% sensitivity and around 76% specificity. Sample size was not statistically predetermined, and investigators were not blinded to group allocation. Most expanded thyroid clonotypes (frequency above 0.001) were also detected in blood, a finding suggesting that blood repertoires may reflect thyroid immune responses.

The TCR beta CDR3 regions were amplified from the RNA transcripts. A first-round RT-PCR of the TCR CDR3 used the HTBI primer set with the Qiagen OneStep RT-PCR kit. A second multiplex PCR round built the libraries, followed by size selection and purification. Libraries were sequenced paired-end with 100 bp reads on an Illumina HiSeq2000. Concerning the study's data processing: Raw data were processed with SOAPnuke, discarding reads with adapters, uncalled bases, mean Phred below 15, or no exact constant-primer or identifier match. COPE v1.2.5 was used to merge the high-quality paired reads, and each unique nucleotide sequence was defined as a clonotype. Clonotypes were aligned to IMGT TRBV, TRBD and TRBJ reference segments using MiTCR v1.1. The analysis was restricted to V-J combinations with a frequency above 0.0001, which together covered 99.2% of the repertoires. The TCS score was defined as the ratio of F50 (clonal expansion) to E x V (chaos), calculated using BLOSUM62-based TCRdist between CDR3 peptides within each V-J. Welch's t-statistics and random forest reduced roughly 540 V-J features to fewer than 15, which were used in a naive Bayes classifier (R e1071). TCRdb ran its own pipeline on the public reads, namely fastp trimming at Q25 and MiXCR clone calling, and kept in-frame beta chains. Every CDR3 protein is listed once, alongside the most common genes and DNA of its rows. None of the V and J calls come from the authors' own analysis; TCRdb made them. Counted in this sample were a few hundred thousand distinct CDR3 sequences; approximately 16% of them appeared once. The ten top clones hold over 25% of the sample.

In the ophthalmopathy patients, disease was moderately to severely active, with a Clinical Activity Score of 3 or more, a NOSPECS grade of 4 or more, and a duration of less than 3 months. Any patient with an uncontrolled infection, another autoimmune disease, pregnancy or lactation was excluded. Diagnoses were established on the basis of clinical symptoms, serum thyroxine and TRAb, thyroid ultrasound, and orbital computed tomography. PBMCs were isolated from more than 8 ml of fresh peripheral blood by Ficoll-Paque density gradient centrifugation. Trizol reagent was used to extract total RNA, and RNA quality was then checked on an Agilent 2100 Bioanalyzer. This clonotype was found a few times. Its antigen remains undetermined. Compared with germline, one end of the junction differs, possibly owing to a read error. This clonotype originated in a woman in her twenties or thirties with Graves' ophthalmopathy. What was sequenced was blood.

CDR3 loop: CAGSGLAGGTYEQYF. The DNA sequence reads TGTGCCGGCAGCGGACTAGCGGGAGGGACGTACGAGCAGTACTTC. The chain joins TRBV12-3 or TRBV12-4 to TRBJ2-7; TRBD2 fits 15 bases in the junction. Including the terminal cysteine and phenylalanine, the CDR3 comprises 15 residues. Only the CDR3 part of the read is kept: 45 bases, read in frame from the first base.